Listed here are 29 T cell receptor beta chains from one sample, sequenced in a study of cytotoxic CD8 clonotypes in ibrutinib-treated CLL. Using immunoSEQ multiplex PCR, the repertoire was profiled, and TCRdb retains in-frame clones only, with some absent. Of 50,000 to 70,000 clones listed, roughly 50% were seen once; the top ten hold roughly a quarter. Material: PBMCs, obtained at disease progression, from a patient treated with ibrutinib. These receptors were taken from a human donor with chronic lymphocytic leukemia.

Written as DNA, the CDR3 is TGCGCCAGCAGCTTTAAGGCGGCGGAAGAAGCTTTCTTT. The encoded protein is CASSFKAAEEAFF. The chain is built from TRBV5-1 and TRBJ1-1; the D is unclear. The CDR3 is 13 residues long. Germline CDR1 SGHRS, CDR2 YFSETQ. Trimming left V 2 bases short and J 8 bases short, with 13 bases between.

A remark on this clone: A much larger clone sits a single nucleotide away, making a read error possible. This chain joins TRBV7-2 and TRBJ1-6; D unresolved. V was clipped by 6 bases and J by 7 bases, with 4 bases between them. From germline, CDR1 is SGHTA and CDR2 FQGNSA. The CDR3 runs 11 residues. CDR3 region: CASSQNSPLHF. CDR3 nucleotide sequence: TGTGCCAGCAGTCAAAATTCACCCCTCCACTTT.

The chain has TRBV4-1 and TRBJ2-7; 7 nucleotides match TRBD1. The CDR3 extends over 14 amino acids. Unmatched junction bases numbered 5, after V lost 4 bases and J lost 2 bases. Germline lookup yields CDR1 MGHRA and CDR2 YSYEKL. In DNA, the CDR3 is TGCGCCAGCAGCCTCCGGGACAGTCCCTACGAGCAGTACTTC. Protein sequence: CASSLRDSPYEQYF.

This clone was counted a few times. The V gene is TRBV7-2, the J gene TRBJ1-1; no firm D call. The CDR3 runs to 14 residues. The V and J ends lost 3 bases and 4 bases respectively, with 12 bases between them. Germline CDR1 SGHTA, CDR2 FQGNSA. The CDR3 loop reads CASSFVPGSTEAFF. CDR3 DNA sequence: TGTGCCAGCAGCTTTGTACCGGGTAGCACTGAAGCTTTCTTT.

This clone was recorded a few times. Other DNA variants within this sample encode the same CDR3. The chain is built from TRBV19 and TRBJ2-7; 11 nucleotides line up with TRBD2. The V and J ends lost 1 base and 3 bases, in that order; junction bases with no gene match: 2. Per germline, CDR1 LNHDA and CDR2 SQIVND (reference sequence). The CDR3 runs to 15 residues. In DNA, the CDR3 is TGTGCCAGTAGTATAGGGACTAGCGGGTACTACGAGCAGTACTTC. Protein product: CASSIGTSGYYEQYF.

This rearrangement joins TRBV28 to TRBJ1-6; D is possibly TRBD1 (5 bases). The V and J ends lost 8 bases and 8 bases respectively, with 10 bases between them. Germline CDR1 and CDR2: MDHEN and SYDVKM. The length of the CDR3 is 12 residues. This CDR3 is CASGDSYSPLHF. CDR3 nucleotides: TGTGCCAGCGGAGACAGCTATTCACCCCTCCACTTT.

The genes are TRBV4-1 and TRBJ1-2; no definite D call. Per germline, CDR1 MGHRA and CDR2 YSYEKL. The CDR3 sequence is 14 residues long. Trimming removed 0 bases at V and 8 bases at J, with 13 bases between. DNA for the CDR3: TGCGCCAGCAGCCAAGAGGCGAGAGGGTCAGGCTACACCTTC. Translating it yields CASSQEARGSGYTF.

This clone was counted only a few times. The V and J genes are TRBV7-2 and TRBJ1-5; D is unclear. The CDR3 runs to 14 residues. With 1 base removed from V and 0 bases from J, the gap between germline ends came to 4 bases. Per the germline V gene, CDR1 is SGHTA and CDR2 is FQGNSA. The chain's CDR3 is CASSLGYSNQPQHF. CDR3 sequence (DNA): TGTGCCAGCAGCTTAGGCTATAGCAATCAGCCCCAGCATTTT.

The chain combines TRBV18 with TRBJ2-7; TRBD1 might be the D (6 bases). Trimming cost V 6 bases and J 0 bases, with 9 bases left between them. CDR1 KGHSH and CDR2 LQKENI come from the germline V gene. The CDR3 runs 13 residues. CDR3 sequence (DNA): TGTGCCAGCTCGGACAGTTCCTCCTACGAGCAGTACTTC. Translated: CASSDSSSYEQYF.

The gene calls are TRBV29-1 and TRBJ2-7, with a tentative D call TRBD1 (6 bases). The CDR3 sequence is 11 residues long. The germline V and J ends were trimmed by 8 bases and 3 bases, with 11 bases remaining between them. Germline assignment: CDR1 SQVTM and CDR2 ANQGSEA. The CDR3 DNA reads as TGCAGCATGAGGGACAACTACGAGCAGTACTTC. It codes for CSMRDNYEQYF.

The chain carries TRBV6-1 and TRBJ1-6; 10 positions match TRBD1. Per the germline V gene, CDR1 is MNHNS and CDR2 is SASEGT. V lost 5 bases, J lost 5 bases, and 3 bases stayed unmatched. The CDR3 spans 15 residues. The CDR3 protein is CASSRGQGDNSPLHF. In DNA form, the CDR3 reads TGTGCCAGCAGTAGAGGACAGGGGGATAATTCACCCCTCCACTTT.

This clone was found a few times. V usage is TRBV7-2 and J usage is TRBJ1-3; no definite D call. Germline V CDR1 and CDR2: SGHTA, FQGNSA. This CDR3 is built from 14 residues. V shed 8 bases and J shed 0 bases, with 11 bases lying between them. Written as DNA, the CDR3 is TGTGCCAGCTCCTCTATGCTCTCTGGAAACACCATATATTTT. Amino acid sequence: CASSSMLSGNTIYF. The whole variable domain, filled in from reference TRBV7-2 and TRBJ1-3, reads GAGVSQSPSNKVTEKGKDVELRCDPISGHTALYWYRQSLGQGLEFLIYFQGNSAPDKSGLPSDRFSAERTGGSVSTLTIQRTQQEDSAVYLCASSSMLSGNTIYFGEGSWLTVV.

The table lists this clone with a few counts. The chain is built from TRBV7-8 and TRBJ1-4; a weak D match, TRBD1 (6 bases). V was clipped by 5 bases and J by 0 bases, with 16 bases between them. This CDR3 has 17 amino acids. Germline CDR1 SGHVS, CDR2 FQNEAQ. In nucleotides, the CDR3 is TGTGCCAGCAGCCCCAGGGGTGGCGTTGCAACTAATGAAAAACTGTTTTTT. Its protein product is CASSPRGGVATNEKLFF.

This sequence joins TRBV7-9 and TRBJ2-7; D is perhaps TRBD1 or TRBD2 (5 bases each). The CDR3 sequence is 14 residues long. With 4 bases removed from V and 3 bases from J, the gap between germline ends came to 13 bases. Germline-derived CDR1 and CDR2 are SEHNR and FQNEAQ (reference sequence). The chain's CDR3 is CASSSNGGYYEQYF. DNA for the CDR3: TGTGCCAGCAGCTCAAATGGGGGTTACTACGAGCAGTACTTC.

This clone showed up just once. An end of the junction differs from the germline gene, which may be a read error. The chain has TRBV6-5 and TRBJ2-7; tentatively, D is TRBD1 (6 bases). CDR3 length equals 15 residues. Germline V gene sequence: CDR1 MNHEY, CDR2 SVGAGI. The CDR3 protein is CTSSYSSDRTYEQYF. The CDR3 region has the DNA TGTACCAGCAGTTACTCATCGGACAGAACCTACGAGCAGTACTTC.

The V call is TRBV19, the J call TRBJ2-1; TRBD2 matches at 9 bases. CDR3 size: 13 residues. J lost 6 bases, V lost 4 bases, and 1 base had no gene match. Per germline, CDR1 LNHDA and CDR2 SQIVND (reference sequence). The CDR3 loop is CASSNSGSNEQFF. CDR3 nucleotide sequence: TGTGCCAGTAGTAATAGCGGGAGCAATGAGCAGTTCTTC.

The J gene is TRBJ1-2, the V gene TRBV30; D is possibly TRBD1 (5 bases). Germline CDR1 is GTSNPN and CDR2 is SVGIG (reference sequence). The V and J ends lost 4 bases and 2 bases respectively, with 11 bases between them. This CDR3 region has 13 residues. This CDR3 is CAWTPGMNYGYTF. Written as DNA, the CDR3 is TGTGCCTGGACGCCAGGGATGAACTATGGCTACACCTTC.

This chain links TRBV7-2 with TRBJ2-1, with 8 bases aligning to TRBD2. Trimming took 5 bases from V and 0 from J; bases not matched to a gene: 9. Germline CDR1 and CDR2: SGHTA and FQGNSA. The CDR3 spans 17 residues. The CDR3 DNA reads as TGTGCCAGCAGCCGACGACTAGCGCCCAGCTCCTACAATGAGCAGTTCTTC. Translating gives CASSRRLAPSSYNEQFF.

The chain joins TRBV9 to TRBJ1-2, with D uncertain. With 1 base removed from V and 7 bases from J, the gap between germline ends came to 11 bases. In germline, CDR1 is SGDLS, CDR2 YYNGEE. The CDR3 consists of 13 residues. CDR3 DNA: TGTGCCAGCAGCGTACTGAGAGGGTCTGGCTACACCTTC. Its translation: CASSVLRGSGYTF.

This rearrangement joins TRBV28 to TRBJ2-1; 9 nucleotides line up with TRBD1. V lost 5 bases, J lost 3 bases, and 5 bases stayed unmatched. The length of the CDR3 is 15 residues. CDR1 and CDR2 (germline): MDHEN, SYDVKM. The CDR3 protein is CASSVRDRVYNEQFF. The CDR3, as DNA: TGTGCCAGCAGTGTCCGGGACAGGGTCTACAATGAGCAGTTCTTC. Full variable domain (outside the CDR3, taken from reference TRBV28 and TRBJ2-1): DVKVTQSSRYLVKRTGEKVFLECVQDMDHENMFWYRQDPGLGLRLIYFSYDVKMKEKGDIPEGYSVSREKKERFSLILESASTNQTSMYLCASSVRDRVYNEQFFGPGTRLTVL.

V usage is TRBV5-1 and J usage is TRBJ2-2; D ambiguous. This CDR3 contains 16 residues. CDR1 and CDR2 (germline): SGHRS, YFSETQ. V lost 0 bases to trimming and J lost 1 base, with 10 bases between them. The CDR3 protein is CASSLEVIGNTGELFF. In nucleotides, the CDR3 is TGCGCCAGCAGCTTGGAGGTTATAGGGAACACCGGGGAGCTGTTTTTT.

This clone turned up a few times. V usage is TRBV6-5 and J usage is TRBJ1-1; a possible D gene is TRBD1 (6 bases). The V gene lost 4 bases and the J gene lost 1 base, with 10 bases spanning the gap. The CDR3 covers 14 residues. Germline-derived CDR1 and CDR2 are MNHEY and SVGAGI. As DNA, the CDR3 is TGTGCCAGCAGTTCCTTGACAGGGAACACTGAAGCTTTCTTT. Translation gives CASSSLTGNTEAFF.

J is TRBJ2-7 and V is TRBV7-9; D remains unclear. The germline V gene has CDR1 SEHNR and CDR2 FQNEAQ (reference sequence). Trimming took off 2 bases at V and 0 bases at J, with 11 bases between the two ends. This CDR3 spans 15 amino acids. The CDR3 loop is CASSLLGSGSYEQYF. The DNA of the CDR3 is TGTGCCAGCAGCTTATTAGGCTCTGGCTCCTACGAGCAGTACTTC. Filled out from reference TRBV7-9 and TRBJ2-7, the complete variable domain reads DTGVSQNPRHKITKRGQNVTFRCDPISEHNRLYWYRQTLGQGPEFLTYFQNEAQLEKSRLLSDRFSAERPKGSFSTLEIQRTEQGDSAMYLCASSLLGSGSYEQYFGPGTRLTVT.

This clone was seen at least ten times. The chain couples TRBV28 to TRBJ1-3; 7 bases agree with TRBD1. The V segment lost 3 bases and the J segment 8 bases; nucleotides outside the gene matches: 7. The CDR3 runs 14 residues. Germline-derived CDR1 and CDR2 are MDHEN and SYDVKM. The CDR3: CASSFHDREDTIYF. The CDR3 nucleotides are TGTGCCAGCAGTTTCCACGACAGGGAGGACACCATATATTTT.

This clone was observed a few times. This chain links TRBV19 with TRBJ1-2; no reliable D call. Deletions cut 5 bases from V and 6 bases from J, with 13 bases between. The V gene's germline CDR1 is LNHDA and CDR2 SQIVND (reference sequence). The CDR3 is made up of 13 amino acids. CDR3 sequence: CASSVDGPHGYTF. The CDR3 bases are TGTGCCAGTAGTGTCGACGGGCCCCATGGCTACACCTTC.

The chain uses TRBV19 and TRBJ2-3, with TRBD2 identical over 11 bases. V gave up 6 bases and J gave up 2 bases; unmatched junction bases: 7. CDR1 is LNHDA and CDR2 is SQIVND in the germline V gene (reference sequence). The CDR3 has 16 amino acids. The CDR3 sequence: CASSKLAGALTDTQYF. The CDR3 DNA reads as TGTGCCAGTAGCAAACTAGCGGGGGCGCTCACAGATACGCAGTATTTT. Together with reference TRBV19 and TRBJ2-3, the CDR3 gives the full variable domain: DGGITQSPKYLFRKEGQNVTLSCEQNLNHDAMYWYRQDPGQGLRLIYYSQIVNDFQKGDIAEGYSVSREKKESFPLTVTSAQKNPTAFYLCASSKLAGALTDTQYFGPGTRLTVL.

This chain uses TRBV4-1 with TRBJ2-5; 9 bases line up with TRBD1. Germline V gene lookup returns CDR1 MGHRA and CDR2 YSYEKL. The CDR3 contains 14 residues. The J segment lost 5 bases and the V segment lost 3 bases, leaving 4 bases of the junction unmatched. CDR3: CASSHTGGRETQYF. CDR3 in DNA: TGCGCCAGCAGCCATACAGGGGGCAGGGAGACCCAGTACTTC.

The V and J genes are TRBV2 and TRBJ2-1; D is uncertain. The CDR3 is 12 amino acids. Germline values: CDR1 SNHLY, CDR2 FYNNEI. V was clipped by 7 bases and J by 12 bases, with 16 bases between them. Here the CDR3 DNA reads TGTGCCAGCACTTATACCCTAGGGTGGCAGTTCTTC. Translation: CASTYTLGWQFF.

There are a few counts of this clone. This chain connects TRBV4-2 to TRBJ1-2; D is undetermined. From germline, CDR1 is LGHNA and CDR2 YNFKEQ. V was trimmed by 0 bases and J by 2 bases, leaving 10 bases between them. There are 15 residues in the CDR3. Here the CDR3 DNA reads TGTGCCAGCAGCCAAGATCTGAGTTCCAACTATGGCTACACCTTC. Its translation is CASSQDLSSNYGYTF.